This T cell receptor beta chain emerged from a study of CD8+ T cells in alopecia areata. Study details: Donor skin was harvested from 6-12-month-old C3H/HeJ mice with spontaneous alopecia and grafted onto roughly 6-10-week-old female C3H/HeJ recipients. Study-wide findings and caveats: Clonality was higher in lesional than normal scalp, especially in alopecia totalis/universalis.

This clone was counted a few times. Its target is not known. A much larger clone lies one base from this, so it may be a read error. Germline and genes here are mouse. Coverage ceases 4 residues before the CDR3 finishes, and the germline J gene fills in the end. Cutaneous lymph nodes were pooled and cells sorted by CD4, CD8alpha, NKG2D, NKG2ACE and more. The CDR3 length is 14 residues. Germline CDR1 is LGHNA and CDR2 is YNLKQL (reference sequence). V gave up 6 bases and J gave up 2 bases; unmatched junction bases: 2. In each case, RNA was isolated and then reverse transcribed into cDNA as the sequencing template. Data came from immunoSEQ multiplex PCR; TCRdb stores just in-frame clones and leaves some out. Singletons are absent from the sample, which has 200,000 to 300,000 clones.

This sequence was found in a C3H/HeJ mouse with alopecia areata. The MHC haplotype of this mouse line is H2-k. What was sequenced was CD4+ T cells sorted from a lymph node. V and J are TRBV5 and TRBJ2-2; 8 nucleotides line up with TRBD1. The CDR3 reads CASSRTGNTGQLYF. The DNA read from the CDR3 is TGTGCCAGCAGTCGGACAGGGAACACCGGG.